Listed below are T cell receptor beta chains from one sample, sequenced in a study of T cell responses to AZD1222 COVID-19 vaccine. The repertoire was sequenced with immunoSEQ multiplex PCR; TCRdb's copy has only in-frame clones and lacks some. The sample lists tens of thousands of clones, roughly nine tenths occurring once. The specimen comprised peripheral blood, sampled on day 0 of AZD1222 vaccination. All receptors derive from an adult in good health. CDR3s include the opening cysteine and the closing phenylalanine or tryptophan. The D gene is left open where the match is weak. The listing skips clone size in some rows; elsewhere it reads once, few, many or a size class.

J,V,size,D,CDR3,DNA
TRBJ1-4,TRBV7-2,-,-,CASSPTHRSEKLFF,TGTGCCAGCAGCCCGACCCACCGAAGCGAAAAACTGTTTTTT
TRBJ2-7,TRBV7-9,-,-,CASSLTKTRGFDEQYF,TGTGCCAGCAGCCTAACCAAGACACGGGGTTTCGACGAGCAGTACTTC
TRBJ2-1,TRBV11-2,-,-,CASSLSHPGGEQFF,TGTGCCAGCAGCTTATCACACCCCGGGGGTGAGCAGTTCTTC
TRBJ2-2,TRBV4-3,-,-,CASSQDRAFGELFF,TGCGCCAGCAGCCAAGACAGGGCCTTCGGGGAGCTGTTTTTT
TRBJ2-4,TRBV3-1/TRBV3-2,-,TRBD1,CASSQDRTGGSRDIQYF,TGTGCCAGCAGCCAAGATCGGACAGGGGGAAGTCGAGACATTCAGTACTTC
TRBJ2-7,TRBV4-2,-,TRBD1,CASSPGPERTGGHEQYF,TGTGCCAGCAGCCCAGGCCCAGAGCGAACAGGGGGCCACGAGCAGTACTTC
TRBJ2-1,TRBV11-2,-,TRBD2,CASSLASGTMRNEQFF,TGTGCCAGCAGCTTAGCTAGCGGGACGATGAGGAATGAGCAGTTCTTC
TRBJ2-2,TRBV24-1,-,-,CATSDIGDGELFF,TGTGCCACCAGTGATATAGGGGACGGGGAGCTGTTTTTT
TRBJ1-5,TRBV6-5,-,-,CASSFGQTSNQPQHF,TGTGCCAGCAGTTTTGGACAGACTAGCAATCAGCCCCAGCATTTT
TRBJ2-7,TRBV10-3,-,-,CAISGQTDTGEQYF,TGTGCCATCAGTGGCCAGACTGACACGGGAGAGCAGTACTTC
TRBJ2-3,TRBV5-4,-,-,CASSSWLGADTQYF,TGTGCCAGCAGCTCCTGGCTGGGGGCCGATACGCAGTATTTT
TRBJ1-4,TRBV5-6,-,-,CASSLVVEDGGNEKLFF,TGTGCCAGCAGCTTGGTCGTGGAGGACGGTGGTAATGAAAAACTGTTTTTT
TRBJ1-6,TRBV19,-,-,CASRFSGRGNSPLHF,TGTGCCAGTAGGTTTTCGGGAAGGGGCAATTCACCCCTCCACTTT
TRBJ2-2,TRBV11-3,-,-,CASSKTSSGELFF,TGTGCCAGCAGTAAAACAAGTTCCGGGGAGCTGTTTTTT
TRBJ1-6,TRBV9,-,-,CASSESPDNSPLHF,TGTGCCAGCAGCGAGTCCCCGGATAATTCACCCCTCCACTTT
TRBJ2-1,TRBV5-1,-,TRBD2,CASSTGLASEQFF,TGCGCCAGCAGCACCGGACTAGCGAGTGAGCAGTTCTTC
TRBJ1-2,TRBV7-9,-,-,CASSLTREGGYTF,TGTGCCAGCAGCTTAACGCGAGAAGGAGGCTACACCTTC
TRBJ1-1,TRBV18,-,-,CASSPPGGKRGGTEAFF,TGTGCCAGCTCACCACCCGGCGGGAAGAGAGGGGGCACTGAAGCTTTCTTT
TRBJ2-1,TRBV19,-,TRBD2,CASSIRQGLNSYNEQFF,TGTGCCAGTAGTATACGGCAGGGACTAAATAGTTACAATGAGCAGTTCTTC
TRBJ2-1,TRBV7-2,-,TRBD1,CASSLYRDRASGEQFF,TGTGCCAGCAGCTTATACCGGGACAGGGCCTCCGGTGAGCAGTTCTTC
TRBJ2-2,TRBV6-2/TRBV6-3,-,-,CASSPNTENTGELFF,TGTGCCAGCAGTCCCAATACCGAGAACACCGGGGAGCTGTTTTTT
TRBJ1-2,TRBV4-2,-,TRBD1,CASSQAPTGGSGYTF,TGTGCCAGCAGCCAAGCCCCCACAGGGGGATCTGGCTACACCTTC
TRBJ1-1,TRBV12-5,-,-,CASGTTAHTNTEAFF,TGTGCTAGTGGCACAACCGCGCACACGAACACTGAAGCTTTCTTT
TRBJ2-5,TRBV6-2/TRBV6-3,-,TRBD2,CASSHLRTSGLGETQYF,TGTGCCAGCAGCCACCTTAGGACTAGCGGTCTCGGGGAGACCCAGTACTTC
TRBJ2-2,TRBV19,once,-,CASSIRTGELFF,TGTGCCAGTAGTATCCGGACCGGGGAGCTGTTTTTT
TRBJ2-5,TRBV29-1,-,TRBD1,CSAFSQGQGWETQYF,TGCTCCGCGTTTTCCCAGGGACAGGGATGGGAGACCCAGTACTTC
TRBJ1-1,TRBV4-1,-,-,CASSRGPNTEAFF,TGCGCCAGCAGCCGCGGACCAAACACTGAAGCTTTCTTT
TRBJ2-7,TRBV27,-,-,CASSLSLVGLFYF,TGTGCCAGCAGTTTATCGCTGGTCGGGCTCTTTTACTTC
TRBJ2-3,TRBV7-8,-,TRBD2,CASTQPGRVDTQYF,TGTGCCAGCACCCAACCAGGGAGGGTGGATACGCAGTATTTT
TRBJ1-1,TRBV19,-,-,CASRNGSDTEAFF,TGTGCCAGTAGAAACGGGTCGGACACTGAAGCTTTCTTT
TRBJ1-5,TRBV14,once,-,CASSERRGELYQPQHF,TGTGCCAGCAGCGAAAGGAGGGGGGAGTTATATCAGCCCCAGCATTTT
TRBJ2-1,TRBV6-5,-,-,CASSSTGYSYNEQFF,TGTGCCAGCAGTTCTACAGGTTACTCCTACAATGAGCAGTTCTTC
TRBJ2-7,TRBV9,-,-,CASSVDWGSYEQYF,TGTGCCAGCAGCGTAGACTGGGGCTCCTACGAGCAGTACTTC
TRBJ1-2,TRBV19,-,-,CASTDSPNVFYGYTF,TGTGCCAGTACGGACAGCCCAAACGTCTTCTATGGCTACACCTTC
TRBJ2-7,TRBV5-1,once,-,CASSLVAGFGEQYF,TGCGCCAGCAGCTTGGTCGCAGGGTTCGGTGAGCAGTACTTC
TRBJ2-1,TRBV7-9,-,TRBD2,CASSSIGGALYNEQFF,TGTGCCAGCAGCTCGATCGGGGGGGCCCTATACAATGAGCAGTTCTTC
TRBJ1-2,TRBV7-9,-,-,CASSLLGGETF,TGTGCCAGCAGCTTATTAGGGGGTGAAACCTTC
TRBJ1-5,TRBV19,-,TRBD1,CATGTGSSPQHF,TGTGCCACAGGGACAGGGAGTTCGCCCCAGCATTTT
TRBJ2-5,TRBV5-8,-,-,CASSLLGQETQYF,TGTGCCAGCAGCCTCTTGGGCCAAGAGACCCAGTACTTC
TRBJ1-6,TRBV27,-,-,CASNPQWPNSPLHF,TGTGCCAGCAATCCCCAATGGCCAAATTCACCCCTCCACTTT
TRBJ2-2,TRBV9,-,-,CASSARDSLIGGELFF,TGTGCCAGCAGCGCCCGGGACTCCCTGATTGGCGGGGAGCTGTTTTTT
TRBJ2-5,TRBV24-1,-,-,CATSEGGQVWDQQETQYF,TGTGCCACCAGTGAGGGGGGTCAGGTTTGGGATCAACAAGAGACCCAGTACTTC
TRBJ1-2,TRBV27,once,-,CASSFIGGTSGYTF,TGTGCCAGCAGTTTTATCGGTGGGACATCGGGCTACACCTTC
TRBJ1-1,TRBV2,-,-,CASSEAGATEAFF,TGTGCCAGCAGTGAAGCGGGGGCCACTGAAGCTTTCTTT
TRBJ1-1,TRBV7-2,-,-,CASSLGTGTEAFF,TGTGCCAGCAGCTTAGGGACTGGGACCGAAGCTTTCTTT
TRBJ1-4,TRBV6-6,-,TRBD1,CASSPVGQGEKLFF,TGTGCCAGCAGCCCCGTTGGACAGGGGGAAAAACTGTTTTTT
TRBJ2-5,TRBV27,-,TRBD2,CASSLGAGLAETQYF,TGTGCCAGCAGTTTAGGCGCGGGACTAGCAGAGACCCAGTACTTC
TRBJ1-3,TRBV9,-,-,CASSRDRNHLSGNTIYF,TGTGCCAGCAGCAGGGACCGCAACCACCTCTCTGGAAACACCATATATTTT
TRBJ2-7,TRBV5-1,-,-,CASSYDSSLGEQYF,TGCGCCAGCAGTTACGACTCCTCCTTAGGAGAGCAGTACTTC
TRBJ2-7,TRBV6-1,-,-,CASSYSVREQYF,TGTGCCAGCAGTTATAGTGTGCGCGAGCAGTACTTC
TRBJ2-7,TRBV12-5,once,TRBD2,CASGLVLAGRVNEQYF,TGTGCTAGTGGTTTGGTACTAGCGGGAAGGGTCAACGAGCAGTACTTC
TRBJ1-2,TRBV12-3/TRBV12-4,-,TRBD1,CASSWDRAGGYTF,TGTGCCAGCAGTTGGGACAGGGCTGGGGGCTACACCTTC
TRBJ2-2,TRBV11-3,-,-,CASSYGGNTGELFF,TGTGCCAGCAGCTATGGGGGGAACACCGGGGAGCTGTTTTTT
TRBJ1-4,TRBV6-5,-,-,CASSPPGPRGEKLFF,TGTGCCAGCAGCCCGCCGGGACCTAGAGGGGAAAAACTGTTTTTT
TRBJ2-3,TRBV5-1,-,TRBD1,CASSLPTGGTDTQYF,TGCGCCAGCAGCTTGCCGACAGGGGGCACAGATACGCAGTATTTT